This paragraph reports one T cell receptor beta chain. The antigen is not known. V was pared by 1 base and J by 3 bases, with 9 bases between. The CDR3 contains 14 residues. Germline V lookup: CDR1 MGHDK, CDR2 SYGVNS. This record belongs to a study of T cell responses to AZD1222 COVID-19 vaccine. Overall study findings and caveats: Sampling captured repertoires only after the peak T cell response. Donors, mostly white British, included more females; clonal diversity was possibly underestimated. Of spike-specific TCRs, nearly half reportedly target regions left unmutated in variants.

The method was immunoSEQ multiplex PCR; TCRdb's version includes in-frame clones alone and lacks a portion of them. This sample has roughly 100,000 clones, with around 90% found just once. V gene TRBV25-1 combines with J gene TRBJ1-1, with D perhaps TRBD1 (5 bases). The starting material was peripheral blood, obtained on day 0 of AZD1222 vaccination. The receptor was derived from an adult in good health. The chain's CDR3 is CASSELGVDTEAFF. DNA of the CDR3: TGTGCCAGCAGTGAATTGGGGGTGGACACTGAAGCTTTCTTT.